This entry lists 15 T cell receptor beta chains sequenced from one sample in a study of T cell changes during pregnancy in multiple sclerosis. Generated by immunoSEQ multiplex PCR, the TCRdb table keeps only in-frame clones and is missing some. The table shows more than 35,000 clones, with approximately 90% occurring only once. Source: CD4+ T cells from peripheral blood mononuclear cells, taken in the first trimester of pregnancy. These receptors were collected from a female donor with multiple sclerosis, enrolled in a pregnancy study.

The rearrangement links TRBV5-1 to TRBJ2-7; possibly TRBD2 for D (6 bases). In germline, CDR1 is SGHRS, CDR2 YFSETQ. The germline V and J ends were trimmed by 4 bases and 1 base, with 15 bases remaining between them. The CDR3 contains 15 residues. CDR3 nucleotides: TGCGCCAGCAGCCTGGGAGGATCGCCTTCCTACGAGCAGTACTTC. It is translated as CASSLGGSPSYEQYF.

This clone was detected once. This chain connects TRBV13 to TRBJ1-6; a possible D gene is TRBD1 (5 bases). The V gene's germline CDR1 is PRHDT and CDR2 FYEKMQ (reference sequence). The length of the CDR3 is 14 residues. The ends were cut back, 3 bases at V and 6 bases at J, with 9 bases in the middle. The CDR3 nucleotides are TGTGCCAGCAGCTTGAGACAGACTAATTCACCCCTCCACTTT. As protein: CASSLRQTNSPLHF.

The chain combines TRBV11-2 with TRBJ2-2; tentative D call: TRBD2 (5 bases). The CDR3 extends over 14 amino acids. V was shortened by 7 bases and J by 4 bases, with 13 bases between the two germline ends. Germline V gene sequence: CDR1 SGHAT, CDR2 FQNNGV. The chain's CDR3 is CASTQTRATGELFF. For the CDR3, the DNA is TGTGCCAGCACCCAAACGCGGGCCACCGGGGAGCTGTTTTTT.

The V gene is TRBV6-6, the J gene TRBJ2-1; weak D call: TRBD1 (5 bases). This CDR3 has 14 residues. From germline, CDR1 is MNHNY and CDR2 SVGAGI (reference sequence). V lost 6 bases, J lost 4 bases, and 13 bases lay in between. The CDR3 sequence: CASSNGQDYNEQFF. The CDR3 DNA reads as TGTGCCAGCAGCAACGGACAAGATTACAATGAGCAGTTCTTC.

This clone was found once. This chain uses TRBV7-9 with TRBJ2-1; D is perhaps TRBD1 (6 bases). Trimming cost V 2 bases and J 5 bases, with 13 bases left between them. CDR3 length equals 15 residues. The V gene's germline CDR1 is SEHNR and CDR2 FQNEAQ (reference sequence). In DNA, the CDR3 is TGTGCCAGCAGCTTATACTCGGGACACAACAATGAGCAGTTCTTC. This codes for CASSLYSGHNNEQFF.

V usage is TRBV5-1 and J usage is TRBJ1-2; 10 bases agree with TRBD1. In germline, CDR1 is SGHRS, CDR2 YFSETQ. The junction had 3 bases not matched to a gene; V was cut back by 4 bases and J by 6 bases. The CDR3 covers 13 residues. CDR3 sequence reads: CASSGGTGDGYTF. CDR3 coding DNA: TGCGCCAGCAGCGGGGGGACAGGGGATGGCTACACCTTC.

The chain carries TRBV7-2 and TRBJ1-2, with 7 bases fitting TRBD1. Germline V gives CDR1 SGHTA, CDR2 FQGNSA. V was pared by 1 base and J by 6 bases, with 5 bases of the junction left unmatched. This CDR3 contains 14 residues. CDR3 residues: CASSLDGQGDGYTF. CDR3 nucleotides: TGTGCCAGCAGCTTAGACGGCCAGGGGGATGGCTACACCTTC.

The V call is TRBV5-1, the J call TRBJ2-7; weak D call: TRBD1 (6 bases). Trimming removed 1 base from V and 6 bases from J, with 17 bases in between. The CDR3 is made up of 15 amino acids. CDR1 SGHRS and CDR2 YFSETQ come from the germline V gene. CDR3 sequence reads: CASSLPTRQGGEQYF. In DNA, the CDR3 is TGCGCCAGCAGCTTGCCCACACGGCAAGGGGGCGAGCAGTACTTC.

The chain recombines TRBV5-4 with TRBJ1-2; D may be TRBD1 (6 bases). Germline CDR1 and CDR2: SGHNT and YYREEE (reference sequence). This CDR3 spans 15 amino acids. The V end lost 3 bases, the J end lost 5 bases, and 17 bases lay between the germline ends. Here the CDR3 reads CASSWGRRQDYGYTF. CDR3 coding DNA: TGTGCCAGCAGCTGGGGTAGGAGACAGGATTATGGCTACACCTTC.

The CDR3 nucleotides read TGTGCCAGCAGTTACTCGCCCACAGGGGTCACTGAAGCTTTCTTT. Translated: CASSYSPTGVTEAFF. The J gene is TRBJ1-1, the V gene TRBV6-5, with 7 bases that match TRBD1. V was pared by 0 bases and J by 4 bases, with 5 bases of the junction left unmatched. The CDR3 is made up of 15 amino acids. The germline gives CDR1 MNHEY, CDR2 SVGAGI.

This chain connects TRBV7-2 to TRBJ1-1; 8 bases are a match to TRBD1. J was trimmed by 11 bases and V by 5 bases; bases with no gene match: 16. This CDR3 has 15 amino acids. Germline values: CDR1 SGHTA, CDR2 FQGNSA. The CDR3 region is CASSTQTGVASGAFF. The CDR3 region has the DNA TGTGCCAGCAGCACTCAGACAGGGGTCGCTTCGGGGGCTTTCTTT.

J is TRBJ1-5 and V is TRBV11-2; D not resolved. Germline values: CDR1 SGHAT, CDR2 FQNNGV. The CDR3 spans 13 residues. With 1 base removed from V and 5 bases from J, the gap between germline ends came to 6 bases. CDR3 DNA: TGTGCCAGCAGCTTAGGCGTCGATCAGCCCCAGCATTTT. Encoded protein: CASSLGVDQPQHF.

This chain joins TRBV28 and TRBJ2-7, with D uncertain. Trimming removed 6 bases at V and 3 bases at J, with 12 bases between. Germline CDR1 reads MDHEN; CDR2 reads SYDVKM. This CDR3 region has 13 residues. CDR3 amino acids: CASRLPPGYEQYF. In DNA, the CDR3 is TGTGCCAGCAGGTTACCTCCGGGCTACGAGCAGTACTTC.

The chain recombines TRBV11-3 with TRBJ2-1; TRBD2 agrees at 10 bases. The trim removed 5 bases at V and 8 bases at J, leaving 12 bases unmatched. The V gene's germline CDR1 is SGHNT and CDR2 YENEEA. This CDR3 region has 16 residues. The CDR3: CASSASSSGRTDEQFF. As DNA, the CDR3 is TGTGCCAGCAGCGCCTCCTCTAGCGGGAGAACAGATGAGCAGTTCTTC.

The chain employs TRBV5-6 and TRBJ1-3, with a weak D call TRBD1 (5 bases). Per the germline V gene, CDR1 is SGHDT and CDR2 is YYEEEE. V shed 3 bases and J shed 0 bases, with 10 bases lying between them. The CDR3 totals 15 residues. The CDR3 DNA is TGTGCCAGCAGCTGGGGGGTGAGCTCTGGAAACACCATATATTTT. This encodes CASSWGVSSGNTIYF.